Following are 4 T cell receptor beta chains from one sample sequenced in a study of T cells after yellow fever vaccination. From the 5' RACE reads, TCRdb called clonotypes with MiXCR, one entry per CDR3 protein. The table shows about 220,000 distinct CDR3 sequences, with 3% to 3.5% occurring only once. This specimen consisted of CD4+ T cells sorted from PBMCs, obtained 10 days after the yellow fever booster vaccination. The receptors come from a man aged 18 to 35 who received the YFV17D yellow fever vaccine.

This clonotype was seen only a few times. The rearrangement joins TRBV5-1 to TRBJ1-2; no reliable D call. Trimming pared 2 bases from V and 6 bases from J, leaving 11 bases between. This CDR3 region has 13 residues. Germline V gives CDR1 SGHRS, CDR2 YFSETQ. CDR3 coding DNA: TGCGCCAGCAGCTTAGGGCTCCCTAATGGCTACACCTTC. It is translated as CASSLGLPNGYTF.

This clonotype was counted only a few times. The V call is TRBV5-4, the J call TRBJ2-1; D unclear. The CDR3 is 14 amino acids. V gave up 5 bases and J gave up 0 bases, with 9 bases separating them. Germline CDR1 reads SGHNT; CDR2 reads YYREEE (reference sequence). The CDR3 bases are TGTGCCAGCAGTTCCCAGAGCTCCTACAATGAGCAGTTCTTC. Translating it yields CASSSQSSYNEQFF.

This clonotype was counted many times. The chain carries TRBV12-3 or TRBV12-4 and TRBJ2-1; D could derive from TRBD1 or TRBD2 (5 bases each). V was pared by 6 bases and J by 14 bases, with 23 bases between. This CDR3 has 14 residues. The CDR3, as DNA: TGTGCCAGCAGGGAATCCGGGGCCTGGAACGAGGAGTTCTTC. It is translated as CASRESGAWNEEFF.

This rearrangement joins TRBV30 to TRBJ1-4, with 11 bases matching TRBD1. The germline V gene encodes CDR1 GTSNPN and CDR2 SVGIG (reference sequence). Trimming took 6 bases from V and 7 from J; bases not matched to a gene: 4. The CDR3 sequence is 13 residues long. CDR3 nucleotide sequence: TGTGCCTGCCCCGGGACAGGGGGTGAAAAACTGTTTTTT. Encoded protein: CACPGTGGEKLFF.